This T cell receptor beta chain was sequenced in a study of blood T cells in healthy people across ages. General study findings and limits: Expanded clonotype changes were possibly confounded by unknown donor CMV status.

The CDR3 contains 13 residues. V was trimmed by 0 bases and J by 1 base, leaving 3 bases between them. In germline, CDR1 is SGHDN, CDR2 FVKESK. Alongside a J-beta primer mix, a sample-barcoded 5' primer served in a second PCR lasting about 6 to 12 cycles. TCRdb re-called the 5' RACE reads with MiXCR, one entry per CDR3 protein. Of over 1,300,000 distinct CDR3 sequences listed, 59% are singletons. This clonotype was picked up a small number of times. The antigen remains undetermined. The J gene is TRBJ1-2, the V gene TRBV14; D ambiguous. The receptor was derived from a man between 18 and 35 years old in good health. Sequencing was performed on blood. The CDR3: CASSQEINYGYTF. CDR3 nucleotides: TGTGCCAGCAGCCAAGAGATTAACTATGGCTACACCTTC.